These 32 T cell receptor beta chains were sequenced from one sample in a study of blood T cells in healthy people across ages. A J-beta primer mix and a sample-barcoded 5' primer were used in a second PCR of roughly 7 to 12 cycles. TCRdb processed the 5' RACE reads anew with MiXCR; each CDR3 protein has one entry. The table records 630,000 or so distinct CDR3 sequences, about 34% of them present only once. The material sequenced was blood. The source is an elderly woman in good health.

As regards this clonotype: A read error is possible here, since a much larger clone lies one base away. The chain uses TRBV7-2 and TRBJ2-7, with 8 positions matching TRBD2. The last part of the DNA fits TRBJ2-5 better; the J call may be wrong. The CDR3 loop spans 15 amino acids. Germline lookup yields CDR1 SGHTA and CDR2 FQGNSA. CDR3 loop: CASSPVAGRGETQYF. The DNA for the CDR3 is TGTGCCAGCAGCCCGGTAGCGGGGAGAGGGGAGACCCAGTACTTC.

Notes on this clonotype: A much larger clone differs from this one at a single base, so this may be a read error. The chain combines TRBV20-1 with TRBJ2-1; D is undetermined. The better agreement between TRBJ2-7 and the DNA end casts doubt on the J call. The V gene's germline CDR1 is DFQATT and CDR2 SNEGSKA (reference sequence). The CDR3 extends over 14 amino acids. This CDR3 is CSVNPQFSYNEQYF. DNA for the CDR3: TGCAGTGTTAACCCTCAGTTCAGCTACAATGAGCAGTACTTC.

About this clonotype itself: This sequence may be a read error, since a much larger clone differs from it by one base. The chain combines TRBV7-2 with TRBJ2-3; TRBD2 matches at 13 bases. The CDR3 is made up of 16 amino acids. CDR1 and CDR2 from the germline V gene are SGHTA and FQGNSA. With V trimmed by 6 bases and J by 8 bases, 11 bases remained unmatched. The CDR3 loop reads CASRRRTSGGSGTQYF. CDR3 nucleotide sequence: TGTGCCAGCAGACGGAGGACTAGCGGGGGTAGTGGTACGCAGTATTTT.

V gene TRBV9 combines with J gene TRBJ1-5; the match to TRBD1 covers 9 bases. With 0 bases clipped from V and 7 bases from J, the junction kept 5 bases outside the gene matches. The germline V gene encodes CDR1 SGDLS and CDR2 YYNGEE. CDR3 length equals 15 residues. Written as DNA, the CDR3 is TGTGCCAGCAGCGTAGGGGACAGGGTGGAGCAGCCCCAGCATTTT. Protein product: CASSVGDRVEQPQHF.

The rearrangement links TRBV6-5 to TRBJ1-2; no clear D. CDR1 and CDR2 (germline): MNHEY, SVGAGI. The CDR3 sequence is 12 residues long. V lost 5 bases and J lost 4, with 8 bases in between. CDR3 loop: CASSPASYGYTF. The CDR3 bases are TGTGCCAGCAGTCCGGCCTCCTATGGCTACACCTTC.

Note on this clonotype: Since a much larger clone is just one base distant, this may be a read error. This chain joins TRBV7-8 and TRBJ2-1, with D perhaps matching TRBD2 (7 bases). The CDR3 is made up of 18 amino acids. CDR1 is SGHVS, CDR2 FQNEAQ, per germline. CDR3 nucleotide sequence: TGTGTCAGCAGCTTACTGGGGGGGCTGAGGGGCCTGGGCAATGAGCAGTTCTTC. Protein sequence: CVSSLLGGLRGLGNEQFF.

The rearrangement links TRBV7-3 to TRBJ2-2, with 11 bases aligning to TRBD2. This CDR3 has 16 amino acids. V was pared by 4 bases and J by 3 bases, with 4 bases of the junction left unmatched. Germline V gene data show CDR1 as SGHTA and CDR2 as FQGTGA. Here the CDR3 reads CASSSSTSGDTGELFF. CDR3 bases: TGTGCCAGCAGCTCCTCGACTAGCGGGGACACCGGGGAGCTGTTTTTT.

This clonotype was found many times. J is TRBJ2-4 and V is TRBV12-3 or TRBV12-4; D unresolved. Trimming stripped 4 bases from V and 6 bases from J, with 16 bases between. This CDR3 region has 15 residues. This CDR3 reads CASSSPSPRANIQYF. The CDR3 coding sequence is TGTGCCAGCAGTTCCCCGAGCCCCCGGGCAAACATTCAGTACTTC.

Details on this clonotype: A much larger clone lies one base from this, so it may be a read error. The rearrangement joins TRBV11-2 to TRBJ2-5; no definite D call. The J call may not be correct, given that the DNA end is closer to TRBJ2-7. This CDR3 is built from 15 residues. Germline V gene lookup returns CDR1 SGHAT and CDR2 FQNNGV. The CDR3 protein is CASSLVAQVGHEQYF. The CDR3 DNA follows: TGTGCCAGCAGCTTAGTTGCGCAGGTCGGCCACGAGCAGTACTTC.

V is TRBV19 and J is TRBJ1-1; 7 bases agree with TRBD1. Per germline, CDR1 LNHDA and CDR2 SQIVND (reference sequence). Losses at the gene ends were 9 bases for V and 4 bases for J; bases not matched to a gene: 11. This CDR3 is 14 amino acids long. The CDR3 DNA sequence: TGTGCCAGCCACTGGACAGGAAAGCCCACTGAAGCTTTCTTT. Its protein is CASHWTGKPTEAFF.

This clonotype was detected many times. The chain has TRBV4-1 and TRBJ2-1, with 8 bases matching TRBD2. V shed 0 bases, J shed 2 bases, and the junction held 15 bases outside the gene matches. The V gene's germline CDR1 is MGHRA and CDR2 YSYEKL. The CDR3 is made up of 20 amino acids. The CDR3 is CASSQDHLRGRGGTYNEQFF. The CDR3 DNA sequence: TGCGCCAGCAGCCAAGATCATCTCCGTGGACGGGGGGGCACCTACAATGAGCAGTTCTTC.

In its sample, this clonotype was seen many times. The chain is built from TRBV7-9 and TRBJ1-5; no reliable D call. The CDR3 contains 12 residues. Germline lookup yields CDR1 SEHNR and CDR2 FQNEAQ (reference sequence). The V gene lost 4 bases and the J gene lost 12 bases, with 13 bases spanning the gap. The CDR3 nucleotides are TGTGCCAGCAGCTCGGAGGGAGGTGGCCAGCATTTT. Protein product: CASSSEGGGQHF.

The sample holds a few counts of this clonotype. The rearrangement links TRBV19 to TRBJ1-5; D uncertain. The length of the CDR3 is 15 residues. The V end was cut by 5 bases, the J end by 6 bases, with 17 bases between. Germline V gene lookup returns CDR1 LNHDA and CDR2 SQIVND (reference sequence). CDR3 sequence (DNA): TGTGCCAGTAGTCCGGGGAACGGTCGGGGTCAGCCCCAGCATTTT. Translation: CASSPGNGRGQPQHF.

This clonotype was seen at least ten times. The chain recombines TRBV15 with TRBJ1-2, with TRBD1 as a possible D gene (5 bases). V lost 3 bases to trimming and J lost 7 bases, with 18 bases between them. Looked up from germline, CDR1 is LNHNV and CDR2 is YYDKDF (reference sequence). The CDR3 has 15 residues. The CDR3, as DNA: TGTGCCACCAGCAGTAAGGTGACAGTCGGGAGTGGCTACACCTTC. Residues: CATSSKVTVGSGYTF.

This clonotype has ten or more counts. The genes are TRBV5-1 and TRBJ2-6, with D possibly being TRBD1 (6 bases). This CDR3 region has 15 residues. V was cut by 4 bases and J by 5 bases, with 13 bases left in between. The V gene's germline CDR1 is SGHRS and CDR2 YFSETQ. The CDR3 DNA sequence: TGCGCCAGCAGCCCTGACAGGTCTAGGGCCAACGTCCTGACTTTC. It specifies CASSPDRSRANVLTF.

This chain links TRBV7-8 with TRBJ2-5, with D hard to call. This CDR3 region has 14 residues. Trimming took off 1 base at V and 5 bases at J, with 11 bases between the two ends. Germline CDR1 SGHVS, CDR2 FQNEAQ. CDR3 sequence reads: CASSLVRVRETQYF. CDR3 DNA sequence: TGTGCCAGCAGCTTAGTAAGGGTCCGGGAGACCCAGTACTTC.

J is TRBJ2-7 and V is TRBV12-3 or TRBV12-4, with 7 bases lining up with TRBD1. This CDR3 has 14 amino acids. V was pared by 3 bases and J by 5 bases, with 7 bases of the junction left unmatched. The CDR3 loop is CASSLTGRTNEQYF. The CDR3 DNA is TGTGCCAGCAGTTTGACAGGGAGAACAAACGAGCAGTACTTC.

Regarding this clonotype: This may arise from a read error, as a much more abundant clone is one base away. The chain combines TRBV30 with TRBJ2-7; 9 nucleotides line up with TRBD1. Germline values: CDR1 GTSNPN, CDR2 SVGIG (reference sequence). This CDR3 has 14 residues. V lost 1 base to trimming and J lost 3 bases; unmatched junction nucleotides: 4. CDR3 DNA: TGTGCCTGGAGTGCGGACAGGGGCCTCTACGAGCAGTACGTC. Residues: CAWSADRGLYEQYV.

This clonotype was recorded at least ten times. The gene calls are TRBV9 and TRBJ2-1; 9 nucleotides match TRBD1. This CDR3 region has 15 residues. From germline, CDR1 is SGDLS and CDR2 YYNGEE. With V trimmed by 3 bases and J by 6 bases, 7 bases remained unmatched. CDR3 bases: TGTGCCAGCAGCGCGTCGGGACAGGGCTTCAATGAGCAGTTCTTC. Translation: CASSASGQGFNEQFF. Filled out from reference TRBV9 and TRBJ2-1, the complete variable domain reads DSGVTQTPKHLITATGQRVTLRCSPRSGDLSVYWYQQSLDQGLQFLIQYYNGEERAKGNILERFSAQQFPDLHSELNLSSLELGDSALYFCASSASGQGFNEQFFGPGTRLTVL.

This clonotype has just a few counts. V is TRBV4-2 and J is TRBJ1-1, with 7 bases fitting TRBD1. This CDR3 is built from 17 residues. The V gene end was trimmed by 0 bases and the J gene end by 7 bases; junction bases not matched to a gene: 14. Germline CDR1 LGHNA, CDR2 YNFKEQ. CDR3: CASSQDGLVGGGGEAFF. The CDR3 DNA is TGTGCCAGCAGCCAAGACGGACTCGTAGGGGGCGGGGGTGAAGCTTTCTTT.

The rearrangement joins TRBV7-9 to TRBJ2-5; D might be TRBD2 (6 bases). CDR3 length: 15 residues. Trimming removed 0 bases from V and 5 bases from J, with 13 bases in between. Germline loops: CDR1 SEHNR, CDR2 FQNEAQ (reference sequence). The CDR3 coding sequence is TGTGCCAGCAGCTTAGCTTCGCGGGGCTGGGAGACCCAGTACTTC. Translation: CASSLASRGWETQYF. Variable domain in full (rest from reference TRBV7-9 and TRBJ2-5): DTGVSQNPRHKITKRGQNVTFRCDPISEHNRLYWYRQTLGQGPEFLTYFQNEAQLEKSRLLSDRFSAERPKGSFSTLEIQRTEQGDSAMYLCASSLASRGWETQYFGPGTRLLVL.

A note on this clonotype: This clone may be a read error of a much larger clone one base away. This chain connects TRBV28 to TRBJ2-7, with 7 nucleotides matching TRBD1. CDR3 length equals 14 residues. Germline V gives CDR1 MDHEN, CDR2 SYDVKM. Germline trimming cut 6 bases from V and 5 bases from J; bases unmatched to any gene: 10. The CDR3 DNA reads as TGTGCCAGCAGGCACACAACAGGGGCCCACGAGCAGTACTTC. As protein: CASRHTTGAHEQYF. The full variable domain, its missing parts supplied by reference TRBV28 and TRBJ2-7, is DVKVTQSSRYLVKRTGEKVFLECVQDMDHENMFWYRQDPGLGLRLIYFSYDVKMKEKGDIPEGYSVSREKKERFSLILESASTNQTSMYLCASRHTTGAHEQYFGPGTRLTVT.

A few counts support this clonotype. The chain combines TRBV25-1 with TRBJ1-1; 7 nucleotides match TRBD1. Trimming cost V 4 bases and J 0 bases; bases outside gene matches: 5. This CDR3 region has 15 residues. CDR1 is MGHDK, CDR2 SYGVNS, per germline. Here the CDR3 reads CASSGQGSLNTEAFF. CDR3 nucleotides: TGTGCCAGCAGTGGACAGGGAAGCTTGAACACTGAAGCTTTCTTT.

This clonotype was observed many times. The CDR3 loop reads CASSSGRGETQYF. The CDR3, as DNA: TGTGCCAGCAGCTCCGGAAGGGGGGAGACCCAGTACTTC. This rearrangement joins TRBV9 to TRBJ2-5; tentative D call: TRBD1 (6 bases). With 4 bases removed from V and 5 bases from J, the gap between germline ends came to 12 bases. The germline CDR1 and CDR2 sequences are SGDLS and YYNGEE. This CDR3 has 13 amino acids.

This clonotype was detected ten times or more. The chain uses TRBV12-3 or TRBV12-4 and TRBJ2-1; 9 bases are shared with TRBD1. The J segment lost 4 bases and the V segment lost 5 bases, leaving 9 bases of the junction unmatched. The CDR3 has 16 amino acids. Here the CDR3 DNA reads TGTGCCAGCAGTACCAGGGACAGGGCCCGATACAATGAGCAGTTCTTC. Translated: CASSTRDRARYNEQFF.

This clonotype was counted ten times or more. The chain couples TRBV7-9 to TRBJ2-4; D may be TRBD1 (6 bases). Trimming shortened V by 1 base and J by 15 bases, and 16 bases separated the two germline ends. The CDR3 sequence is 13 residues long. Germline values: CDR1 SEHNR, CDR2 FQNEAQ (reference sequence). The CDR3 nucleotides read TGTGCCAGCAGCTTAGAAGGGGACACCCCAGGGTACTTC. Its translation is CASSLEGDTPGYF.

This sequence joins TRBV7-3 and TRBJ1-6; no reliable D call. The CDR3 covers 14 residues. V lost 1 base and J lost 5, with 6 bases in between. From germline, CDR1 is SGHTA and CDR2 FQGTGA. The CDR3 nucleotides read TGTGCCAGCAGCTTAAATCAAGATAATTCACCCCTCCACTTT. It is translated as CASSLNQDNSPLHF.

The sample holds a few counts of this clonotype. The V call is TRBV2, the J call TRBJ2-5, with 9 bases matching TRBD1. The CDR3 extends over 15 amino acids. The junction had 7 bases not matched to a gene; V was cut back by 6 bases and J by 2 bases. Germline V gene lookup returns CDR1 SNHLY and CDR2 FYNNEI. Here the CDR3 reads CASSPGTGHQETQYF. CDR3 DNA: TGTGCCAGCAGCCCCGGGACAGGGCATCAAGAGACCCAGTACTTC.

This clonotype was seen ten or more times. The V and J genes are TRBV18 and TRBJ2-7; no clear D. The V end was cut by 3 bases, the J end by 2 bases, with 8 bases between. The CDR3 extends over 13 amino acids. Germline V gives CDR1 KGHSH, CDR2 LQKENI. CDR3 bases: TGTGCCAGCTCACCCCCGATAACCTACGAGCAGTACTTC. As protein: CASSPPITYEQYF.

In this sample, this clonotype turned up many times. The DNA for the CDR3 is TGTGCCAGCAGCGAAGGGACAGGGGCCGTCTACGAGCAGTACTTC. It translates to CASSEGTGAVYEQYF. The V call is TRBV14, the J call TRBJ2-7; 10 bases line up with TRBD1. Germline V gene data show CDR1 as SGHDN and CDR2 as FVKESK. Losses at the gene ends were 5 bases for V and 3 bases for J; bases not matched to a gene: 7. This CDR3 spans 15 amino acids.

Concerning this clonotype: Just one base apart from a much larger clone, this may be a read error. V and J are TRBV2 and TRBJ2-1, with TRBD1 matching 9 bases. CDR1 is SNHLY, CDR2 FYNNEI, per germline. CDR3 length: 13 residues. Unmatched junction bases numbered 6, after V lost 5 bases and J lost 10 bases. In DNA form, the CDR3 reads TGTGCCAGCAGTAAGGACAGGGGACACGAGCAGTTCTTC. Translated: CASSKDRGHEQFF.

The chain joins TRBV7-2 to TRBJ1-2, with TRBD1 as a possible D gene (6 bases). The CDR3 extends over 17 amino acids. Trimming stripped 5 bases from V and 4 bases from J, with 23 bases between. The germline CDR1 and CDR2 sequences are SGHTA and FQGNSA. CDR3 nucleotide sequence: TGTGCCAGCAGCCCCCTTCTATCTCTGGGGGCAATCTATGGCTACACCTTC. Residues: CASSPLLSLGAIYGYTF.